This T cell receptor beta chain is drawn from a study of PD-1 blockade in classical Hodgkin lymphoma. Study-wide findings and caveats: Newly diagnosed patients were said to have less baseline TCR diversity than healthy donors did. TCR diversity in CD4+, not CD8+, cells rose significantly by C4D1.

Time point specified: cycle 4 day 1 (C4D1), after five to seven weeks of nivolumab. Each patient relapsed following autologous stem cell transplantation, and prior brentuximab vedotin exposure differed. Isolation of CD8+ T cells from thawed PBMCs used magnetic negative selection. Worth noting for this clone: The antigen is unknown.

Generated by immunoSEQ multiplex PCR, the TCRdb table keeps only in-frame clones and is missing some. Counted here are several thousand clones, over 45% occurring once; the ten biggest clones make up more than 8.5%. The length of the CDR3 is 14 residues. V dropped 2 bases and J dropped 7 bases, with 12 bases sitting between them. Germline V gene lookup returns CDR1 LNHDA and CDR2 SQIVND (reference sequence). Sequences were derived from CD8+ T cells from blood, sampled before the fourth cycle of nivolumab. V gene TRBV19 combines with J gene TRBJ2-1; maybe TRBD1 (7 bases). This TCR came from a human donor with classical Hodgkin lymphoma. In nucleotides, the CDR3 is TGTGCCAGTAGTATACGACAGGGACTTAATGAGCAGTTCTTC. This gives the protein CASSIRQGLNEQFF. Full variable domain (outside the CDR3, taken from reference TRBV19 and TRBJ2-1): DGGITQSPKYLFRKEGQNVTLSCEQNLNHDAMYWYRQDPGQGLRLIYYSQIVNDFQKGDIAEGYSVSREKKESFPLTVTSAQKNPTAFYLCASSIRQGLNEQFFGPGTRLTVL.